This T cell receptor beta chain was observed in a study of blood T cell repertoires in COVID-19 (TCRdb year 2020). About the study as a whole: Samples covering the acute and convalescent phases of COVID-19 were provided by collaborators in the United States, Italy and Spain. The prospective study material was composed of cDNA or gDNA derived from T cells, B-cell-depleted T cells, or PBMCs. The dataset comprised deeply sampled blood TCRbeta repertoires from subjects exposed to, actively infected with, or recovered from COVID-19. A freely available public database, intended as a resource for researchers studying the immune response to SARS-CoV-2, is where the repertoires were released. The samples were drawn from the first 160 participants of the ongoing ImmuneRACE study and from 950 to 1,500 subjects provided by 6 global collaborators. Sample metadata almost always included a de-identified subject ID, COVID-19 status, age in years and sex. Where HLA class I and class II types were available, the types were taken from metadata supplied by the sample provider, not from assay-based typing. Beyond this particular receptor, the publication reports: The amount of clinical and demographic metadata varied by source and participant and was provided uncurated.

Comments on this clone: Its antigen is not yet known. One base away there is no much larger clone; base qualities are not given.

TCRbeta CDR3 regions were amplified from genomic DNA using the immunoSEQ Assay, a bias-controlled multiplex PCR. Under the source paper's analysis protocol: Within the assay, amplification of reference gene primers was used to estimate how many nucleated cells each sample contained. To quantify the absolute abundance of each unique TCRbeta CDR3 rearrangement, sequence reads were collapsed and filtered. For each sample, productive Simpson clonality was calculated as the square root of Simpson's diversity index across productive rearrangements. What TCRdb holds here is the immuneACCESS table cut down to in-frame rearrangements. Part of the clones is not present; checked against another copy, under half of the missing clones reflect an unresolved V gene, and the others are unexplained. The DNA gave D and trimming, while V, J and clone size come from that table. In this sample the table shows about 71,000 clones, around nine tenths of which occur a single time. About 5.1% of the sample goes to the ten largest clones.

Collaborating institutions collected whole blood in K2EDTA tubes following their own protocols. For TCRbeta analysis, collaborators shipped samples in one of three forms: frozen whole blood, isolated PBMCs, or DNA extracted from either of those sample types. V is pared back by 2 bases and J by 5 bases, with 12 bases lying between the germline termini. The germline V gene sets CDR1 to SQVTM and CDR2 to ANQGSEA. Counted from cysteine to phenylalanine, this CDR3 has 13 amino acids. The kept DNA is CDR3 alone, 39 bases in frame from the first base. The sequence came from a woman aged 18-29 years with acute or convalescent COVID-19. The rearranged segments are TRBV29-1 and TRBJ1-2; the D region possibly corresponds to TRBD1 (6 bases align). The sample taken for sequencing was peripheral blood. The nucleotides are TGCAGCGTTGAACGGGGGGCAGGGTATGGCTACACCTTC. Its translation reads: CSVERGAGYGYTF. With all but the CDR3 taken from the reference TRBV29-1 and TRBJ1-2 genes, the full variable domain is: SAVISQKPSRDICQRGTSLTIQCQVDSQVTMMFWYRQQPGQSLTLIATANQGSEATYESGFVIDKFPISRPNLTFSTLTVSNMSPEDSSIYLCSVERGAGYGYTFGSGTRLTVV.